This T cell receptor (beta chain) was recorded in a study of cytomegalovirus exposure and HLA in healthy donors. General observations from the study: Upon later analysis, HLA-associated TCR beta chains proved more clonally expanded than other, equally common chains.

In its sample, this clone was seen once. Its target is not known. With 60 Vbeta and 13 Jbeta primers, the PCR was carried out. The assay was immunoSEQ multiplex PCR, and TCRdb's table has in-frame clones only and misses some. Of some 99,000 clones in the sample, 76% were seen once. Germline lookup yields CDR1 LGHNA and CDR2 YNFKEQ. The CDR3 has 15 amino acids. This clonotype originated in a woman in her forties or fifties in good health and CMV-seropositive. The rearrangement joins TRBV4-2 to TRBJ2-5, with D possibly being TRBD1 (5 bases). The J call may be wrong; the DNA end is better matched by TRBJ2-7. The sample taken for sequencing was PBMCs. CDR3 sequence reads: CASSPAITQAYEQYF. The CDR3 DNA follows: TGTGCCAGCAGCCCGGCTATAACACAGGCCTACGAGCAGTACTTC.